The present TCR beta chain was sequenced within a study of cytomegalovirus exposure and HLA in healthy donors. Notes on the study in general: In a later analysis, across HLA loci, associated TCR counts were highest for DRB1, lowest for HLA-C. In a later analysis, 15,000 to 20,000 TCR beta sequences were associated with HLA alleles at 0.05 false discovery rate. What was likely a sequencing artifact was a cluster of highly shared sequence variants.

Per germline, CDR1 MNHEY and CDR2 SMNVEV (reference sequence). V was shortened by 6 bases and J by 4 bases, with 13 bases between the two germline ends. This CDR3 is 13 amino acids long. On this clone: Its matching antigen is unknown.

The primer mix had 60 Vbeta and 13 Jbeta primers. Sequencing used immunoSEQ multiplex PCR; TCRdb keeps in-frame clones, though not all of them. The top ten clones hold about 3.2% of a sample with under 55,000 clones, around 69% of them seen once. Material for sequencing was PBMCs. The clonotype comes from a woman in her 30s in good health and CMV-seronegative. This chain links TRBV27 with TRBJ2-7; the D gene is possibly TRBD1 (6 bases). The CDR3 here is CASRDRLLYEQYF. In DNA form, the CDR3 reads TGTGCCAGCAGGGACAGATTACTTTACGAGCAGTACTTC.